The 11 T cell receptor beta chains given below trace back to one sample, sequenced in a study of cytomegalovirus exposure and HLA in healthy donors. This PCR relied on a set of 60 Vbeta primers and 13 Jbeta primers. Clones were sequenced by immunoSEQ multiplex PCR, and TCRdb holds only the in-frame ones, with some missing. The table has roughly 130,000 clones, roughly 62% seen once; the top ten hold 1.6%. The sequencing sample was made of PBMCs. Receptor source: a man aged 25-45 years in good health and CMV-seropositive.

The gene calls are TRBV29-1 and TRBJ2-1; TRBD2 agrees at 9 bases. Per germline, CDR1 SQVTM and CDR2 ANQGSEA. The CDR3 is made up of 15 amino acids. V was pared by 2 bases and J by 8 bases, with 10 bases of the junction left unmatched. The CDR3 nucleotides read TGCAGCGTTGAAACCCGTCTAGCGGGAATTCATGAGCAGTTCTTC. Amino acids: CSVETRLAGIHEQFF.

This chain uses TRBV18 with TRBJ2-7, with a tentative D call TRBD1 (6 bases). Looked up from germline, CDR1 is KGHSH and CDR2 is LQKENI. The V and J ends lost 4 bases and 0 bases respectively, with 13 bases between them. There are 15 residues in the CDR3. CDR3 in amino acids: CASSLRGANSYEQYF. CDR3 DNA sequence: TGTGCCAGCTCACTCAGGGGTGCCAACTCCTACGAGCAGTACTTC.

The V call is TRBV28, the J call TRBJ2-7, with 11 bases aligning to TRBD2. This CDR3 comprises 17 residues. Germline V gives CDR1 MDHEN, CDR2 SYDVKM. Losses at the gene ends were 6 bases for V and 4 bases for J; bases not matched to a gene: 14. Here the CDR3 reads CASRGLAVRLPEYEQYF. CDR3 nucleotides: TGTGCCAGCAGGGGACTAGCGGTCCGCCTCCCTGAGTACGAGCAGTACTTC.

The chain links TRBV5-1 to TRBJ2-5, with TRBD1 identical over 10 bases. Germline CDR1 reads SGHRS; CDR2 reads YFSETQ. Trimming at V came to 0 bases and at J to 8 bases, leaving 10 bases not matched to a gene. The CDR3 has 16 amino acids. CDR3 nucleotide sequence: TGCGCCAGCAGCTTGGACGGTGGGACAGGGGCGGTAACCCAGTACTTC. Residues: CASSLDGGTGAVTQYF.

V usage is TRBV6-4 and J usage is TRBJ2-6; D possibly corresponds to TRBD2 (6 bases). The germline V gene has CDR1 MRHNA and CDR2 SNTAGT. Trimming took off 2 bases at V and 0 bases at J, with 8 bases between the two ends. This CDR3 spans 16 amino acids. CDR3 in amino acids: CASSDRGGSGANVLTF. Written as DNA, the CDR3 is TGTGCCAGCAGTGACAGGGGAGGCTCTGGGGCCAACGTCCTGACTTTC.

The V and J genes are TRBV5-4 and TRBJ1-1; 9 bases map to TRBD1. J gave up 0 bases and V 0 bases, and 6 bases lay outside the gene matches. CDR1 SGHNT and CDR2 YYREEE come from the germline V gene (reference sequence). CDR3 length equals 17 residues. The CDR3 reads CASSLVDRGYMNTEAFF. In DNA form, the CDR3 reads TGTGCCAGCAGCTTGGTCGACAGGGGGTACATGAACACTGAAGCTTTCTTT.

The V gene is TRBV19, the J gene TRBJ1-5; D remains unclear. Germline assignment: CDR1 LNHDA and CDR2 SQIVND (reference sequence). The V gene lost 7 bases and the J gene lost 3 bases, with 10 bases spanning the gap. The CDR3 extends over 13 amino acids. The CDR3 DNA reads TGTGCCAGTACTGGAGCCTTCAATCAGCCCCAGCATTTT. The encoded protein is CASTGAFNQPQHF.

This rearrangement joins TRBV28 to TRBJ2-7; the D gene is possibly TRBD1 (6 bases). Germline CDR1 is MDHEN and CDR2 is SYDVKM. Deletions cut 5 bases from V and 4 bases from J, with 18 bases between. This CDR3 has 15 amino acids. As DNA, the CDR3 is TGTGCCAGCAGTATTCAGAGAGGGGACATTTACGAGCAGTACTTC. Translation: CASSIQRGDIYEQYF. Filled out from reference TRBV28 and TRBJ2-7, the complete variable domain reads DVKVTQSSRYLVKRTGEKVFLECVQDMDHENMFWYRQDPGLGLRLIYFSYDVKMKEKGDIPEGYSVSREKKERFSLILESASTNQTSMYLCASSIQRGDIYEQYFGPGTRLTVT.

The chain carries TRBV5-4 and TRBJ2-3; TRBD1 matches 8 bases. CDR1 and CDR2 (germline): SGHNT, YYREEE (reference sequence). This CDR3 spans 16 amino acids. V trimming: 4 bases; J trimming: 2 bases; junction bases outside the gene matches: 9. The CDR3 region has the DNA TGTGCCAGCAGCCACCGGAGCAGGGGGCCCACAGATACGCAGTATTTT. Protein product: CASSHRSRGPTDTQYF.

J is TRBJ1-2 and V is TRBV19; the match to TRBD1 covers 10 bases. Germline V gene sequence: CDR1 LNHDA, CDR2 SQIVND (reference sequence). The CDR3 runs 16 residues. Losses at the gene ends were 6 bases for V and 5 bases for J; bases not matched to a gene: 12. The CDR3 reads CASRKSDRGRIYGYTF. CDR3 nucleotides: TGTGCCAGTAGGAAATCCGACAGGGGGCGAATATATGGCTACACCTTC.

Here the CDR3 DNA reads TGTGCCAGCAGCCCACGGGGGGGCTATGGCTACACCTTC. Residues: CASSPRGGYGYTF. The chain joins TRBV21-1 to TRBJ1-2. TRBV21-1 is a documented pseudogene. The CDR3 totals 13 residues.